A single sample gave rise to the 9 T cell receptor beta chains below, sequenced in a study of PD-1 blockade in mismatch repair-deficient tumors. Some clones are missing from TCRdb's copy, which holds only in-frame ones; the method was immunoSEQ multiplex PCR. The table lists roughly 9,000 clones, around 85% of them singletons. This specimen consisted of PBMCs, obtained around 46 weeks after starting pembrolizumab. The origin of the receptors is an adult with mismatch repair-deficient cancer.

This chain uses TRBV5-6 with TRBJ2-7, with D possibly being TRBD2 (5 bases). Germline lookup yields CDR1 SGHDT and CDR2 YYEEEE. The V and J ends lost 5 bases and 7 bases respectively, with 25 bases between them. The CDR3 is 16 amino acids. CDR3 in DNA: TGTGCCAGCAGGCCCCGGAGGAATTCGGCCTCGGGGGAGCAGTACTTC. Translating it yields CASRPRRNSASGEQYF.

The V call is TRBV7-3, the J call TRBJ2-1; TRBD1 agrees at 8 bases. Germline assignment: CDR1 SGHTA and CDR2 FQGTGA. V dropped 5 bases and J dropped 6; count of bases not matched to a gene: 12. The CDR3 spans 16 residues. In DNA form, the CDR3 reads TGTGCCAGCAGCCCGTACGTACAGGGGGGTTTCAATGAGCAGTTCTTC. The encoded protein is CASSPYVQGGFNEQFF.

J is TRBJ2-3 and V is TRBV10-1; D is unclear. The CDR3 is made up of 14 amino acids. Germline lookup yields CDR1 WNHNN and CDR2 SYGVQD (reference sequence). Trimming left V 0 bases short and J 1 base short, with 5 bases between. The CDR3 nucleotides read TGCGCCAGCAGTGAGTCACTCCGCACAGATACGCAGTATTTT. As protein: CASSESLRTDTQYF.

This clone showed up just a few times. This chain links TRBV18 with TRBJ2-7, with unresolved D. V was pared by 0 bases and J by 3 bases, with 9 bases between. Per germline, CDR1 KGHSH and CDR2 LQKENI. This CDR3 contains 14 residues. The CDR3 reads CASSPPSQYYEQYF. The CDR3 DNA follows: TGTGCCAGCTCACCACCGAGTCAATACTACGAGCAGTACTTC.

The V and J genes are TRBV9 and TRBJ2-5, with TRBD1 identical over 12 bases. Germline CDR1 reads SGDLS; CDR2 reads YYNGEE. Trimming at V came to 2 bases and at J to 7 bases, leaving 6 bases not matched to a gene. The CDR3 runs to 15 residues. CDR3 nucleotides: TGTGCCAGCAGCGTTGGGACAGGGGGCTATGGGACCCAGTACTTC. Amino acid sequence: CASSVGTGGYGTQYF. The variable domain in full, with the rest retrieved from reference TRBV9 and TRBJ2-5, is DSGVTQTPKHLITATGQRVTLRCSPRSGDLSVYWYQQSLDQGLQFLIQYYNGEERAKGNILERFSAQQFPDLHSELNLSSLELGDSALYFCASSVGTGGYGTQYFGPGTRLLVL.

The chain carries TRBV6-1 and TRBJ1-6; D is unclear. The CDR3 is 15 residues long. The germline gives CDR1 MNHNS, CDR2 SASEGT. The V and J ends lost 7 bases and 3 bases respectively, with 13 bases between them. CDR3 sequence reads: CASIRNSGYNSPLHF. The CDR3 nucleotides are TGTGCCAGCATTCGAAATTCAGGCTATAATTCACCCCTCCACTTT.

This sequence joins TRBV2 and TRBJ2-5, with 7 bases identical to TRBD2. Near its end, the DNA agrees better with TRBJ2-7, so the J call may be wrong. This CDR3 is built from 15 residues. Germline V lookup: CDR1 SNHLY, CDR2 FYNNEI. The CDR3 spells CASSLQSGGSYEQYF. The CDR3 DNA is TGTGCCAGCAGCCTCCAGTCGGGAGGCTCCTACGAGCAGTACTTC.

For the CDR3, the DNA is TGTGCCAGCAGCTTAGTGGGGGACAGTTCCTACGAGCAGTACTTC. Encoded protein: CASSLVGDSSYEQYF. V and J are TRBV11-2 and TRBJ2-7, with TRBD1 matching 7 bases. V gave up 1 base and J gave up 1 base; unmatched junction bases: 4. The CDR3 has 15 residues. The germline V gene has CDR1 SGHAT and CDR2 FQNNGV.

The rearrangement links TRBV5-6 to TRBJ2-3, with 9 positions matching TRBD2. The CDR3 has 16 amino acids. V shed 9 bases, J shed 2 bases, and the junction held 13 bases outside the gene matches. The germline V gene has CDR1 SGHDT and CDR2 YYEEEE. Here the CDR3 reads CATSPAGGSITDTQYF. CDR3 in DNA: TGTGCCACCTCCCCAGCGGGAGGCTCAATCACAGATACGCAGTATTTT.